This T cell receptor (beta chain) derives from a study of shared clonotypes between healthy human individuals. In the study overall: Three CD4 naive, three CD4 memory, two CD8 naive and one CD8 memory plate were used per donor.

CDR3 length: 15 residues. Germline V gives CDR1 MDHEN, CDR2 SYDVKM. V lost 6 bases to trimming and J lost 3 bases, with 12 bases between them. Regarding this clone: What it recognizes is unknown.

Overall study findings and caveats: Larger richness was generally estimated for naive than memory subsets.

Genomic DNA belonging to each subset was distributed in equal measure over several immunoSEQ plates. The sorted-subset replicate PCRs were given 150 to 200 ng DNA, which is some 29,000 T cell genomes. Assay used: immunoSEQ multiplex PCR; TCRdb lists only in-frame clones, some missing. The data contain 2 million to 2.5 million clones, 85% to 95% of them singletons. The receptor was derived from a man between 18 and 35 years old in good health. Some clones in this sample may be carry-over from other donors' samples. The chain links TRBV28 to TRBJ2-6; no clear D. Material: naive CD4+ T cells from PBMCs. As for subset: CD45RA+ positively selected. CDR3 protein: CASSPAFGGANVLTF. The CDR3 DNA follows: TGTGCCAGCAGCCCGGCCTTTGGTGGGGCCAACGTCCTGACTTTC.